This TCR beta chain was profiled in a study of shared clonotypes between healthy human individuals. Study at large: Donors had three CD4 naive, three CD4 memory, two CD8 naive and one CD8 memory plate apiece.

The naive CD8 fraction comprised CD45RO-negative cells positively selected for CCR7 and excluded terminally differentiated effector memory CD45RA+ cells. Study-level points and caveats: Sharing across a few donors was seen in roughly 5% of naive CD4 clonotypes.

Notes on this clone: No antigen is known for it.

CDR1 is SGHRS, CDR2 YFSETQ, per germline. V was clipped by 0 bases and J by 8 bases, with 20 bases between them. The CDR3 runs 16 residues. Some clones are missing from TCRdb's copy, which holds only in-frame ones; the method was immunoSEQ multiplex PCR. The sample holds millions of clones; over 85% are singletons and the top ten take more than 0.95%. The receptor was derived from a man between 18 and 35 years old in good health. Material: naive CD8+ T cells sorted from blood. J is TRBJ1-2 and V is TRBV5-1; D is uncertain. CDR3 sequence reads: CASSLEPGGKYWGYTF. The CDR3, as DNA: TGCGCCAGCAGCTTGGAGCCAGGCGGAAAGTATTGGGGCTACACCTTC.